This T cell receptor beta chain was sequenced in a study of blood T cells in healthy people across ages. CDR1 is GTSNPN and CDR2 is SVGIG in the germline V gene (reference sequence). The CDR3 contains 14 residues. V was pared by 3 bases and J by 2 bases, with 11 bases between. The total RNA that was extracted per sample amounted to at least 5.5 micrograms. This clonotype was counted a few times. It was with a sample-barcoded 5' primer and a J-beta primer mix that a second PCR of roughly 7 to 12 cycles was run. MiXCR, applied by TCRdb to the 5' RACE reads, yields one record per CDR3 protein. The sample lists 780,000 or so distinct CDR3 sequences, approximately 25% seen once, with roughly 3.5% in the top ten. In addition, the sample was reused for a study of T cells of mothers and their children.

Sequencing was carried out using blood. The TCR originated in a boy aged 10-17 years in good health. V is TRBV30 and J is TRBJ2-4; D gene ambiguous. The CDR3 bases are TGTGCCTGGAGCCCGTTCCCGACCAAAAACATTCAGTACTTC. Its translation: CAWSPFPTKNIQYF.